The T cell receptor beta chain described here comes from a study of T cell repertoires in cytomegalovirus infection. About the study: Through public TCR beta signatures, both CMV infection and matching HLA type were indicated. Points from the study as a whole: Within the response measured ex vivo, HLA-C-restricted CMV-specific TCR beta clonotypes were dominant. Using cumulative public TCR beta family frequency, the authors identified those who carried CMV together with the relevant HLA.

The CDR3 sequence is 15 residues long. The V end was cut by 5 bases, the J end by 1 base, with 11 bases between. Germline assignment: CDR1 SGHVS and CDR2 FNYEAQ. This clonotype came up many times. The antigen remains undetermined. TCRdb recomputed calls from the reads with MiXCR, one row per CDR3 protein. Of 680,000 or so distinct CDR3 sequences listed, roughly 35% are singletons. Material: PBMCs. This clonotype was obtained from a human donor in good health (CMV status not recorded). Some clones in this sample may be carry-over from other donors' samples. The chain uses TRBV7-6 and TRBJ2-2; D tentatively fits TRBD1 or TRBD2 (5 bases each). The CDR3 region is CASSAQGRNTGELFF. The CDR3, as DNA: TGTGCCAGCAGCGCCCAGGGACGGAACACCGGGGAGCTGTTTTTT.